These 20 T cell receptor beta chains were all obtained from the same sample, sequenced in a study of T-cell reconstitution after alpha-beta-depleted transplantation in children. Unique molecular identifiers were built into the TCRbeta library. In TCRdb, the PCR reads were re-called with MiXCR into one record per CDR3 protein. The sample consists of hundreds of thousands of distinct CDR3 sequences, around a sixth of them appearing once. The specimen comprised PBMCs from the stem cell graft donor, sampled from the stem cell graft. Receptors were obtained from a human donor who donated a stem cell graft to a child with acute myeloid leukemia.

The genes are TRBV4-3 and TRBJ2-4; D uncertain. Germline CDR1 is LGHNA and CDR2 is YSLEER. V was trimmed by 3 bases and J by 3 bases, leaving 6 bases between them. The CDR3 spans 13 residues. The CDR3 region has the DNA TGCGCCAGCAGCCATAGCCTCAAAAACATTCAGTACTTC. Encoded protein: CASSHSLKNIQYF.

This clonotype was observed at least ten times. The chain carries TRBV20-1 and TRBJ2-4, with TRBD2 identical over 10 bases. CDR3 length: 15 residues. Germline values: CDR1 DFQATT, CDR2 SNEGSKA (reference sequence). V was clipped by 4 bases and J by 1 base; unmatched bases: 4. CDR3 in DNA: TGCAGTGCTACAGATAGCGGGGGGGCCAAAAACATTCAGTACTTC. Amino acid sequence: CSATDSGGAKNIQYF.

This clonotype was detected ten times or more. The chain links TRBV5-6 to TRBJ1-5; D is uncertain. CDR3 length equals 14 residues. Germline V gives CDR1 SGHDT, CDR2 YYEEEE. V lost 0 bases to trimming and J lost 1 base, with 5 bases between them. The CDR3 reads CASSLVGSNQPQHF. The DNA of the CDR3 is TGTGCCAGCAGCTTGGTAGGGAGCAATCAGCCCCAGCATTTT.

The gene calls are TRBV12-3 or TRBV12-4 and TRBJ1-2; no definite D call. V was shortened by 2 bases and J by 4 bases, with 14 bases between the two germline ends. This CDR3 is built from 15 residues. DNA of the CDR3: TGTGCCAGCAGTTTAATCCCCGATAGGCCCTATGGCTACACCTTC. Residues: CASSLIPDRPYGYTF.

The sample holds one count of this clonotype. The chain links TRBV11-3 to TRBJ2-1, with D tentatively TRBD1 (6 bases). V was shortened by 0 bases and J by 10 bases, with 13 bases between the two germline ends. The CDR3 loop spans 14 amino acids. Germline CDR1 and CDR2: SGHNT and YENEEA. The CDR3 DNA reads as TGTGCCAGCAGCTTAGAGTCCACGGGGACAGAGCAGTTCTTC. Its translation: CASSLESTGTEQFF.

The J gene is TRBJ2-6, the V gene TRBV20-1, with D possibly TRBD2 on 6 matching bases. There are 16 residues in the CDR3. Germline loops: CDR1 DFQATT, CDR2 SNEGSKA (reference sequence). Trimming left V 2 bases short and J 2 bases short, with 13 bases between. For the CDR3, the DNA is TGCAGTGCTAGATTGGCCGGGAGTACTGGGGCCAACGTCCTGACTTTC. This translates into CSARLAGSTGANVLTF.

The chain has TRBV12-3 or TRBV12-4 and TRBJ2-6; D is perhaps TRBD1 (6 bases). V shed 6 bases and J shed 2 bases, with 20 bases lying between them. CDR3 length: 18 residues. The CDR3 here is CASSRTPGQLTGANVLTF. The CDR3, as DNA: TGTGCCAGCAGCCGTACTCCGGGACAACTAACTGGGGCCAACGTCCTGACTTTC.

This clonotype appeared many times. J is TRBJ2-7 and V is TRBV10-3, with unresolved D. The ends were cut back, 0 bases at V and 0 bases at J, with 12 bases in the middle. The CDR3 length is 16 residues. Germline loops: CDR1 ENHRY, CDR2 SYGVKD. The CDR3 is CAISESQTANSYEQYF. Here the CDR3 DNA reads TGTGCCATCAGTGAGTCCCAGACGGCCAACTCCTACGAGCAGTACTTC.

In this sample, this clonotype turned up many times. V and J are TRBV20-1 and TRBJ1-5, with 8 nucleotides matching TRBD1. J lost 7 bases, V lost 6 bases, and 8 bases had no gene match. The germline gives CDR1 DFQATT, CDR2 SNEGSKA (reference sequence). The CDR3 runs to 13 residues. The CDR3 sequence is CSAVPGGGQPQHF. DNA for the CDR3: TGCAGTGCGGTCCCAGGGGGCGGACAGCCCCAGCATTTT.

The gene calls are TRBV5-1 and TRBJ1-1, with D possibly TRBD1 on 5 matching bases. The CDR3 is made up of 15 amino acids. V dropped 4 bases and J dropped 1 base, with 14 bases sitting between them. Germline CDR1 reads SGHRS; CDR2 reads YFSETQ. The CDR3 loop is CASSPAAGTNTEAFF. The CDR3 coding sequence is TGCGCCAGCAGCCCAGCGGCAGGGACGAACACTGAAGCTTTCTTT.

This clonotype was found a few times. This chain joins TRBV24-1 and TRBJ1-1; D ambiguous. The V gene's germline CDR1 is KGHDR and CDR2 SFDVKD. Trimming cost V 7 bases and J 1 base, with 9 bases left between them. The CDR3 totals 13 residues. The CDR3 sequence is CATRDPGNTEAFF. CDR3 DNA sequence: TGTGCCACCAGGGATCCAGGGAACACTGAAGCTTTCTTT.

V is TRBV20-1 and J is TRBJ2-2; weak D call: TRBD1 (6 bases). V shed 4 bases and J shed 1 base, with 10 bases lying between them. The CDR3 covers 14 residues. Germline values: CDR1 DFQATT, CDR2 SNEGSKA (reference sequence). CDR3 protein: CSAKETGNTGELFF. CDR3 coding DNA: TGCAGTGCTAAAGAGACAGGGAACACCGGGGAGCTGTTTTTT.

V gene TRBV24-1 combines with J gene TRBJ1-5; D is unresolved. Trimming removed 4 bases at V and 9 bases at J, with 15 bases between. This CDR3 contains 14 residues. Germline assignment: CDR1 KGHDR and CDR2 SFDVKD. The CDR3 bases are TGTGCCACCAGTGAAGGCGTAGTAGATACGCCCCAGCATTTT. Translated: CATSEGVVDTPQHF.

The sample holds many counts of this clonotype. The CDR3 protein is CASSLEVAPFDFF. The CDR3 nucleotides are TGTGCCAGCAGCTTAGAGGTGGCCCCCTTCGACTTCTTC. This chain links TRBV7-9 with TRBJ2-1, with D uncertain. From germline, CDR1 is SEHNR and CDR2 FQNEAQ (reference sequence). The CDR3 spans 13 residues. The germline V and J ends were trimmed by 1 base and 16 bases, with 17 bases remaining between them. The full variable domain, in which reference TRBV7-9 and TRBJ2-1 provide the parts outside the CDR3, is DTGVSQNPRHKITKRGQNVTFRCDPISEHNRLYWYRQTLGQGPEFLTYFQNEAQLEKSRLLSDRFSAERPKGSFSTLEIQRTEQGDSAMYLCASSLEVAPFDFFGPGTRLTVL.

This clonotype was picked up many times. V and J are TRBV20-1 and TRBJ2-6; no clear D. The germline V gene has CDR1 DFQATT and CDR2 SNEGSKA (reference sequence). V dropped 4 bases and J dropped 2 bases, with 9 bases sitting between them. The CDR3 sequence is 14 residues long. CDR3 residues: CSAILEAGANVLTF. In DNA form, the CDR3 reads TGCAGTGCTATACTCGAGGCTGGGGCCAACGTCCTGACTTTC.

This clonotype was recorded at least ten times. The chain has TRBV24-1 and TRBJ1-5; tentatively, D is TRBD1 (5 bases). The CDR3 loop spans 13 amino acids. Trimming shortened V by 9 bases and J by 5 bases, and 13 bases separated the two germline ends. CDR1 and CDR2 (germline): KGHDR, SFDVKD. In DNA, the CDR3 is TGTGCCACCGAACGGGGGAAGGATCAGCCCCAGCATTTT. It codes for CATERGKDQPQHF.

There are many counts of this clonotype. The J gene is TRBJ1-1, the V gene TRBV10-3; possibly TRBD1 for D (5 bases). Germline V gene sequence: CDR1 ENHRY, CDR2 SYGVKD. CDR3 length: 13 residues. V was pared by 4 bases and J by 5 bases, with 11 bases between. Here the CDR3 DNA reads TGTGCCATCAGTGGGGGGGACCGGACTGAAGCTTTCTTT. Protein: CAISGGDRTEAFF.

On this clonotype: One end of the junction varies from germline; a read error may be responsible. J is TRBJ2-7 and V is TRBV20-1; D is undetermined. The CDR3 is 16 amino acids. CDR1 and CDR2 (germline): DFQATT, SNEGSKA (reference sequence). For the CDR3, the DNA is TGCTGTGCTAGAGATCAACAGACGGCCGGCGGCTACGAGCAGTACTTC. This gives the protein CCARDQQTAGGYEQYF.

This chain connects TRBV12-3 or TRBV12-4 to TRBJ2-3; 7 bases agree with TRBD1. Unmatched junction bases numbered 5, after V lost 6 bases and J lost 8 bases. The CDR3 extends over 12 amino acids. The CDR3 spells CASREGAGTQYF. The DNA for the CDR3 is TGTGCCAGCAGAGAGGGGGCCGGTACGCAGTATTTT.

As to this clonotype: A junction end diverges from the germline sequence, so it may reflect a read error. This chain connects TRBV7-2 to TRBJ2-3; D uncertain. CDR1 and CDR2 from the germline V gene are SGHTA and FQGNSA. The CDR3 has 16 residues. The DNA of the CDR3 is TGTGCCAGCACCGAGGCTCTAGGGTCGGCACCAGATACCCAGTATTTT. Its protein is CASTEALGSAPDTQYF.